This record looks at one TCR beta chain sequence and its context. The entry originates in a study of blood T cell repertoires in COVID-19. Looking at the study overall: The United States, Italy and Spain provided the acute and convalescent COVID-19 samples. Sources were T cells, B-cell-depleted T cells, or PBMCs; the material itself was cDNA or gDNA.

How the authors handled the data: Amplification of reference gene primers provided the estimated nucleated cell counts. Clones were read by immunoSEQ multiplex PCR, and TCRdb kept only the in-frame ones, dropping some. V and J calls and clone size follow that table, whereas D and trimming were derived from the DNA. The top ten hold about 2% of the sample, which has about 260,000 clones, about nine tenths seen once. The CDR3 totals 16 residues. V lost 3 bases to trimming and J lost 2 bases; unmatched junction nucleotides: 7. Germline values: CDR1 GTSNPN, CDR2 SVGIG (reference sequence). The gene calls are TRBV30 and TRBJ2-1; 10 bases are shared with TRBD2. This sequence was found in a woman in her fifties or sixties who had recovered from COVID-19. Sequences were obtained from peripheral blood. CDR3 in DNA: TGTGCCTGGAGCCTAGCGGGAGCGAACCCCTACAATGAGCAGTTCTTC. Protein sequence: CAWSLAGANPYNEQFF.